These 21 T cell receptor beta chains came from one sample sequenced in a study of OX40 agonist ivuxolimab in advanced cancers. Sequencing was performed with immunoSEQ multiplex PCR; in TCRdb, only in-frame clones are kept and a portion is missing. The sample lists some 45,000 clones; 75% to 85% were seen once. The sequences come from CD4+ or CD8+ T cells sorted from blood, collected in a trial of the OX40 agonist ivuxolimab. The origin of the receptors is an adult with an advanced solid tumor such as melanoma, head and neck, liver or kidney cancer.

In nucleotides, the CDR3 is TGTGCCAGCAGCTTAAGCAGGGTTTGGGGTACACCCCTCCACTTT. This codes for CASSLSRVWGTPLHF. The chain carries TRBV11-1 and TRBJ1-6; tentatively, D is TRBD1 (5 bases). Between the trimmed V and J ends, which lost 2 bases and 11 bases, there was a span of 16 bases. CDR3 length: 15 residues. Germline V gene lookup returns CDR1 SGHAT and CDR2 FQDESV (reference sequence).

This clone was detected once. The chain combines TRBV11-2 with TRBJ2-7; D remains unclear. The germline gives CDR1 SGHAT, CDR2 FQNNGV. The V end was cut by 1 base, the J end by 0 bases, with 4 bases between. The CDR3 length is 13 residues. The CDR3 protein is CASSLGGSYEQYF. DNA for the CDR3: TGTGCCAGCAGCTTAGGGGGCTCCTACGAGCAGTACTTC. The complete variable domain, with remaining parts taken from reference TRBV11-2 and TRBJ2-7, reads EAGVAQSPRYKIIEKRQSVAFWCNPISGHATLYWYQQILGQGPKLLIQFQNNGVVDDSQLPKDRFSAERLKGVDSTLKIQPAKLEDSAVYLCASSLGGSYEQYFGPGTRLTVT.

The count of this clone is one. The chain is built from TRBV18 and TRBJ2-5; D possibly uses TRBD1 or TRBD2 (5 bases each). There are 16 residues in the CDR3. The germline gives CDR1 KGHSH, CDR2 LQKENI. Trimming stripped 0 bases from V and 5 bases from J, with 16 bases between. CDR3 sequence (DNA): TGTGCCAGCTCACCACCGAGTGGGGGTCGTCAGGAGACCCAGTACTTC. Translated: CASSPPSGGRQETQYF.

The J gene is TRBJ1-1, the V gene TRBV30; tentative D call: TRBD1 (5 bases). CDR1 and CDR2 from the germline V gene are GTSNPN and SVGIG (reference sequence). This CDR3 is 17 amino acids long. Trimming removed 0 bases at V and 1 base at J, with 18 bases between. CDR3 in amino acids: CAWSVVQVTLRNTEAFF. DNA of the CDR3: TGTGCCTGGAGTGTAGTACAGGTAACCCTAAGGAACACTGAAGCTTTCTTT.

The V call is TRBV7-6, the J call TRBJ1-2; TRBD1 might be the D (5 bases). Germline CDR1 SGHVS, CDR2 FNYEAQ. CDR3 length: 13 residues. The V and J ends lost 5 bases and 8 bases respectively, with 15 bases between them. In DNA form, the CDR3 reads TGTGCCAGCAGCACCACCGGGGCGAAGGGCTACACCTTC. Translating it yields CASSTTGAKGYTF. Supplemented by reference TRBV7-6 and TRBJ1-2, the full variable domain reads GAGVSQSPRYKVTKRGQDVALRCDPISGHVSLYWYRQALGQGPEFLTYFNYEAQQDKSGLPNDRFSAERPEGSISTLTIQRTEQRDSAMYRCASSTTGAKGYTFGSGTRLTVV.

The genes are TRBV9 and TRBJ1-3; D might be TRBD1 (5 bases). The V gene lost 3 bases and the J gene lost 8 bases, with 15 bases spanning the gap. From germline, CDR1 is SGDLS and CDR2 YYNGEE. CDR3 length: 14 residues. DNA for the CDR3: TGTGCCAGCAGCGAGAGGAGGGGTCTGGACACCATATATTTT. The encoded protein is CASSERRGLDTIYF. The full variable domain, rest sourced from reference TRBV9 and TRBJ1-3, is DSGVTQTPKHLITATGQRVTLRCSPRSGDLSVYWYQQSLDQGLQFLIQYYNGEERAKGNILERFSAQQFPDLHSELNLSSLELGDSALYFCASSERRGLDTIYFGEGSWLTVV.

This clone was recorded once. This sequence joins TRBV5-6 and TRBJ1-2, with a tentative D call TRBD1 (5 bases). The CDR3 is 14 amino acids. Germline CDR1 is SGHDT and CDR2 is YYEEEE. V was cut by 4 bases and J by 0 bases, with 10 bases left in between. CDR3 DNA sequence: TGTGCCAGCAGCGGGCAGGGATCTAACTATGGCTACACCTTC. Translated, it gives CASSGQGSNYGYTF.

This clone was picked up one time. V gene TRBV9 combines with J gene TRBJ2-5, with a tentative D call TRBD1 (5 bases). The CDR3 has 14 amino acids. Germline V gives CDR1 SGDLS, CDR2 YYNGEE. The V and J ends lost 0 bases and 4 bases respectively, with 10 bases between them. This CDR3 is CASSVGGSLETQYF. The CDR3 DNA sequence: TGTGCCAGCAGCGTAGGGGGCAGCCTAGAGACCCAGTACTTC. The variable domain in full, completed from reference TRBV9 and TRBJ2-5, reads DSGVTQTPKHLITATGQRVTLRCSPRSGDLSVYWYQQSLDQGLQFLIQYYNGEERAKGNILERFSAQQFPDLHSELNLSSLELGDSALYFCASSVGGSLETQYFGPGTRLLVL.

The rearrangement links TRBV9 to TRBJ1-1; 9 positions agree with TRBD1. From germline, CDR1 is SGDLS and CDR2 YYNGEE. The V and J ends lost 0 bases and 0 bases, in that order; junction bases with no gene match: 9. There are 18 residues in the CDR3. The CDR3 region is CASSVGGTGWSMNTEAFF. CDR3 sequence (DNA): TGTGCCAGCAGCGTAGGGGGGACAGGGTGGTCAATGAACACTGAAGCTTTCTTT.

In nucleotides, the CDR3 is TGTGCCCGGTCGGGAGTGAACACTGAAGCTTTCTTT. Protein sequence: CARSGVNTEAFF. The chain has TRBV30 and TRBJ1-1; no firm D call. The CDR3 consists of 12 residues. The V gene lost 8 bases and the J gene lost 0 bases, with 10 bases spanning the gap. CDR1 is GTSNPN, CDR2 SVGIG, per germline (reference sequence).

The genes are TRBV27 and TRBJ1-5; no clear D gene. The CDR3 totals 16 residues. CDR1 is MNHEY and CDR2 is SMNVEV in the germline V gene (reference sequence). V was pared by 3 bases and J by 1 base, with 13 bases between. CDR3 coding DNA: TGTGCCAGCAGTTTTTCAAAAATTACAAGCAATCAGCCCCAGCATTTT. It yields the protein CASSFSKITSNQPQHF.

The chain is built from TRBV5-1 and TRBJ1-6; D not certain. The CDR3 covers 15 residues. Trimming pared 0 bases from V and 9 bases from J, leaving 13 bases between. Germline CDR1 reads SGHRS; CDR2 reads YFSETQ. The CDR3 DNA is TGCGCCAGCAGCTTGGCTAGCAGGCTGCTTTCACCCCTCCACTTT. This codes for CASSLASRLLSPLHF.

This clone was recorded a few times. The rearrangement links TRBV5-5 to TRBJ1-1, with TRBD1 matching 12 bases. CDR1 and CDR2 (germline): SGHKS, YYEKEE (reference sequence). Unmatched junction bases numbered 8, after V lost 3 bases and J lost 11 bases. The CDR3 consists of 14 residues. The DNA of the CDR3 is TGTGCCAGCAGCTCCCCCGGGACAGGGGGCGTCGCTTTCTTT. Translation gives CASSSPGTGGVAFF.

This clone was seen a single time. The chain has TRBV18 and TRBJ2-7; 7 nucleotides match TRBD1. Germline V gives CDR1 KGHSH, CDR2 LQKENI. The CDR3 consists of 13 residues. V shed 6 bases, J shed 4 bases, and the junction held 6 bases outside the gene matches. The CDR3 DNA follows: TGTGCCAGCTCCCGGGACAGCCAATACGAGCAGTACTTC. Its translation is CASSRDSQYEQYF.

The chain has TRBV4-1 and TRBJ1-2, with 7 bases fitting TRBD1. The CDR3 has 15 amino acids. The germline CDR1 and CDR2 sequences are MGHRA and YSYEKL. J lost 0 bases, V lost 4 bases, and 5 bases had no gene match. CDR3 coding DNA: TGCGCCAGCAGCCTTTGGACAGGAGCTAACTATGGCTACACCTTC. Encoded protein: CASSLWTGANYGYTF.

The chain has TRBV7-9 and TRBJ2-3, with D unclear. CDR1 and CDR2 from the germline V gene are SEHNR and FQNEAQ (reference sequence). Trimming left V 7 bases short and J 7 bases short, with 6 bases between. CDR3 size: 10 residues. The DNA of the CDR3 is TGTGCCAGCACCACTAATACGCAGTATTTT. The encoded protein is CASTTNTQYF.

The V call is TRBV6-1, the J call TRBJ1-2; tentatively, D is TRBD1 (6 bases). Trimming cost V 2 bases and J 5 bases, with 12 bases left between them. The CDR3 is 14 residues long. Germline CDR1 and CDR2: MNHNS and SASEGT. The CDR3 coding sequence is TGTGCCAGCAGTGAAAATCAACAGGGATATGGCTACACCTTC. It translates to CASSENQQGYGYTF.

The CDR3 sequence: CASSYDRTQNTEAFF. CDR3 DNA: TGTGCCAGCAGTTATGACAGGACACAGAACACTGAAGCTTTCTTT. The chain is built from TRBV6-5 and TRBJ1-1, with a tentative D call TRBD1 (6 bases). Looked up from germline, CDR1 is MNHEY and CDR2 is SVGAGI. The V end lost 3 bases, the J end lost 1 base, and 12 bases lay between the germline ends. This CDR3 region has 15 residues.

V gene TRBV9 combines with J gene TRBJ2-2, with 9 bases that match TRBD2. There are 15 residues in the CDR3. Germline CDR1 and CDR2: SGDLS and YYNGEE. V shed 2 bases and J 6 bases; nucleotides not matched to a gene: 5. Here the CDR3 DNA reads TGTGCCAGCAGCGTTAGCGGGAGAATCGCCGGGGAGCTGTTTTTT. The encoded protein is CASSVSGRIAGELFF. The full variable domain, completed using reference TRBV9 and TRBJ2-2, is DSGVTQTPKHLITATGQRVTLRCSPRSGDLSVYWYQQSLDQGLQFLIQYYNGEERAKGNILERFSAQQFPDLHSELNLSSLELGDSALYFCASSVSGRIAGELFFGEGSRLTVL.

V is TRBV7-2 and J is TRBJ1-1; no definite D call. The CDR3 is 13 amino acids. Germline-derived CDR1 and CDR2 are SGHTA and FQGNSA. Trimming cost V 2 bases and J 3 bases, with 7 bases left between them. This CDR3 is CASSLTRDTEAFF. DNA for the CDR3: TGTGCCAGCAGCTTAACACGGGACACTGAAGCTTTCTTT.

The rearrangement joins TRBV28 to TRBJ1-2; 7 bases map to TRBD1. The CDR3 contains 19 residues. Germline CDR1 MDHEN, CDR2 SYDVKM. Trimming at V came to 3 bases and at J to 8 bases, leaving 24 bases not matched to a gene. The CDR3 loop reads CASSFEGGIGGARGWGYTF. CDR3 bases: TGTGCCAGCAGTTTCGAAGGAGGGATAGGGGGCGCCCGTGGTTGGGGCTACACCTTC.